A single sample is the source of the 11 T cell receptor beta chains below, sequenced in a study of cytomegalovirus exposure and HLA in healthy donors. The PCR had 60 Vbeta and 13 Jbeta primers. Data came from immunoSEQ multiplex PCR; TCRdb stores just in-frame clones and leaves some out. This repertoire shows just under 95,000 clones, 65% to 85% found once; its top ten account for approximately 1.1%. Material for sequencing was PBMCs. The source of these receptors is a girl aged 2 to 10 in good health and CMV-seropositive.

V usage is TRBV29-1 and J usage is TRBJ2-2, with 9 nucleotides matching TRBD1. The V gene's germline CDR1 is SQVTM and CDR2 ANQGSEA. CDR3 length: 14 amino acids. The junction had 9 bases not matched to a gene; V was cut back by 6 bases and J by 7 bases. This chain's CDR3 is CSVRDRAGIGELFF. DNA for the CDR3: TGCAGCGTCCGGGACAGGGCGGGGATCGGGGAGCTGTTTTTT.

The chain employs TRBV30 and TRBJ2-7, with D tentatively TRBD1 (6 bases). The CDR3 runs 13 residues. Germline CDR1 and CDR2: GTSNPN and SVGIG (reference sequence). Trimming took off 3 bases at V and 2 bases at J, with 11 bases between the two ends. This chain's CDR3 is CAWSRTVTYEQYF. As DNA, the CDR3 is TGTGCCTGGAGCAGGACAGTAACCTACGAGCAGTACTTC.

CDR3 protein: CAWSVGQTNYGYTF. The CDR3 DNA follows: TGTGCCTGGAGTGTGGGGCAGACAAACTATGGCTACACCTTC. The chain is built from TRBV30 and TRBJ1-2, with TRBD1 as a possible D gene (5 bases). Deletions cut 0 bases from V and 2 bases from J, with 10 bases between. The V gene's germline CDR1 is GTSNPN and CDR2 SVGIG (reference sequence). CDR3 length equals 14 residues. The whole variable domain, filled in from reference TRBV30 and TRBJ1-2, reads SQTIHQWPATLVQPVGSPLSLECTVEGTSNPNLYWYRQAAGRGLQLLFYSVGIGQISSEVPQNLSASRPQDRQFILSSKKLLLSDSGFYLCAWSVGQTNYGYTFGSGTRLTVV.

The chain employs TRBV5-6 and TRBJ2-3; 10 nucleotides align to TRBD1. The CDR3 covers 15 residues. V lost 4 bases and J lost 2; bases outside the gene matches: 4. Germline V gives CDR1 SGHDT, CDR2 YYEEEE. CDR3 bases: TGTGCCAGCAGCAGTGGACAGGGGGTCACAGATACGCAGTATTTT. Protein product: CASSSGQGVTDTQYF.

The chain links TRBV6-5 to TRBJ2-1; 10 bases match TRBD2. The germline CDR1 and CDR2 sequences are MNHEY and SVGAGI. Trimming cost V 4 bases and J 9 bases; bases outside gene matches: 12. The CDR3 sequence is 16 residues long. The CDR3 DNA reads TGTGCCAGCAGTTGCTCTGGGACTAGCGCGCGCGTTGAGCAGTTCTTC. Translated: CASSCSGTSARVEQFF.

The V and J genes are TRBV9 and TRBJ2-3, with D uncertain. Germline lookup yields CDR1 SGDLS and CDR2 YYNGEE. This CDR3 contains 12 residues. Deletions cut 3 bases from V and 2 bases from J, with 4 bases between. The CDR3 coding sequence is TGTGCCAGCAGCGAATACACAGATACGCAGTATTTT. Translating it yields CASSEYTDTQYF. The entire variable domain, with the rest obtained from reference TRBV9 and TRBJ2-3, is as follows: DSGVTQTPKHLITATGQRVTLRCSPRSGDLSVYWYQQSLDQGLQFLIQYYNGEERAKGNILERFSAQQFPDLHSELNLSSLELGDSALYFCASSEYTDTQYFGPGTRLTVL.

This chain connects TRBV9 to TRBJ2-5, with D possibly TRBD2 on 5 matching bases. This CDR3 spans 14 amino acids. V gave up 1 base and J gave up 4 bases, with 11 bases separating them. Germline V CDR1 and CDR2: SGDLS, YYNGEE. CDR3 nucleotides: TGTGCCAGCAGCGTATTCGCGGGCGGAGAGACCCAGTACTTC. Protein product: CASSVFAGGETQYF.

The chain combines TRBV7-9 with TRBJ2-6; D perhaps matches TRBD1 (5 bases). The V end lost 5 bases, the J end lost 2 bases, and 10 bases lay between the germline ends. Germline values: CDR1 SEHNR, CDR2 FQNEAQ (reference sequence). The CDR3 covers 15 residues. CDR3 amino acids: CASSLAGTGANVLTF. The CDR3 region has the DNA TGTGCCAGCAGCCTCGCAGGGACTGGGGCCAACGTCCTGACTTTC.

The rearrangement joins TRBV28 to TRBJ2-3, with TRBD2 as a possible D gene (5 bases). Trimming cost V 3 bases and J 3 bases, with 19 bases left between them. From germline, CDR1 is MDHEN and CDR2 SYDVKM. The CDR3 consists of 17 residues. CDR3 in DNA: TGTGCCAGCAGTTTTTTCCGGGGAGACGAGGAGACAGATACGCAGTATTTT. Protein: CASSFFRGDEETDTQYF.

The V call is TRBV28, the J call TRBJ1-1, with 7 nucleotides matching TRBD1. Germline-derived CDR1 and CDR2 are MDHEN and SYDVKM. This CDR3 is 13 amino acids long. V dropped 8 bases and J dropped 11; count of bases not matched to a gene: 14. CDR3 region: CASVQGGAPRAFF. CDR3 sequence (DNA): TGTGCCAGCGTGCAAGGGGGCGCGCCTCGCGCTTTCTTT.

The chain has TRBV27 and TRBJ2-7; D is perhaps TRBD1 (5 bases). Germline V CDR1 and CDR2: MNHEY, SMNVEV (reference sequence). CDR3 length equals 13 residues. The V and J ends lost 3 bases and 1 base respectively, with 7 bases between them. The CDR3 DNA follows: TGTGCCAGCAGTTTCAGGGCGTCCTACGAGCAGTACTTC. Translating gives CASSFRASYEQYF.